A selection of T cell receptor beta chains follows, all from one sample in a study of T cells in Graves' hyperthyroidism and ophthalmopathy. TCRdb re-called the multiplex PCR reads through MiXCR, storing one row per CDR3 protein. The table lists roughly 510,000 distinct CDR3 sequences, 35% to 50% of them singletons. The sample taken for sequencing was peripheral blood or thyroid tissue (not recorded which). The receptors stem from an adult woman with Graves' disease, either hyperthyroidism or ophthalmopathy (not recorded which). Both conserved end residues are part of each CDR3. The D gene is left open where the match is weak. Some rows have no size entry. The others give once, few or many, or a class for an expanded clone.

CDR3,DNA,V,D,J,size
CASSLEGHEQYF,TGTGCCAGCAGTTTAGAAGGGCACGAGCAGTACTTC,TRBV5-1,-,TRBJ2-7,many
CASSLGPVYGYTF,TGTGCCAGCAGTTTAGGTCCAGTCTATGGCTACACCTTC,TRBV12-3/TRBV12-4,-,TRBJ1-2,few
CASSSLSQGRETQYF,TGTGCCAGCAGTTCCCTATCACAGGGGAGAGAGACCCAGTACTTC,TRBV2,TRBD1,TRBJ2-5,many
CASTDRASGSYNEQFF,TGTGCCAGTACGGACAGGGCTTCCGGATCCTACAATGAGCAGTTCTTC,TRBV19,TRBD1,TRBJ2-1,-
CASSPVSYEQYF,TGTGCCAGCTCACCTGTCAGCTACGAGCAGTACTTC,TRBV18,-,TRBJ2-7,few
CASKPPGAQETQYF,TGTGCCAGCAAACCCCCGGGAGCCCAAGAGACCCAGTACTTC,TRBV6-5,-,TRBJ2-5,many
CANKGGGLYGYTF,TGTGCCAACAAAGGAGGAGGGCTCTATGGCTACACCTTC,TRBV12-3/TRBV12-4,-,TRBJ1-2,few
CASSLAGRYEQYF,TGTGCCAGCAGCTTAGCGGGGAGGTACGAGCAGTACTTC,TRBV5-6,TRBD2,TRBJ2-7,many
CSVGQGLAGANVLTF,TGCAGTGTTGGACAGGGGCTAGCTGGGGCCAACGTCCTGACTTTC,TRBV20-1,TRBD1,TRBJ2-6,many
CASSLEQGAGNTIYF,TGTGCCAGCAGCTTAGAACAGGGGGCTGGAAACACCATATATTTT,TRBV11-2,TRBD1,TRBJ1-3,-
CASSLQEGTKETQYF,TGCGCCAGCAGCTTGCAAGAGGGGACGAAAGAGACCCAGTACTTC,TRBV5-1,-,TRBJ2-5,many
CASSFNSDSTLHF,TGTGCCAGCAGCTTCAACTCCGACAGTACCCTCCACTTT,TRBV2,-,TRBJ1-6,-
CSVPLPGGYTF,TGCAGCGTCCCACTCCCGGGGGGCTACACCTTC,TRBV29-1,-,TRBJ1-2,-
CASRKDSNYGYTF,TGTGCCAGCAGAAAGGACAGCAACTATGGCTACACCTTC,TRBV11-2,-,TRBJ1-2,-
CSAAQGTGNTIYF,TGCAGCGCTGCTCAGGGGACTGGAAACACCATATATTTT,TRBV29-1,-,TRBJ1-3,-
CSVEGVTKAEQYF,TGCAGCGTTGAGGGGGTGACAAAGGCTGAGCAGTACTTC,TRBV29-1,-,TRBJ2-7,-
CASSEGQAQYF,TGTGCCAGCAGTGAAGGTCAGGCTCAGTACTTC,TRBV2,-,TRBJ2-5,-
CASSSGWSTTEAFF,TGTGCCAGCAGCTCGGGCTGGAGTACGACTGAAGCTTTCTTT,TRBV9,-,TRBJ1-1,-
CSARDRRAGGQDGTQYF,TGCAGTGCTAGAGATCGGAGGGCAGGGGGCCAAGATGGGACCCAGTACTTC,TRBV20-1,TRBD1,TRBJ2-5,-
CASRSGMNTEAFF,TGTGCCAGCAGGTCAGGGATGAACACTGAAGCTTTCTTT,TRBV5-4,-,TRBJ1-1,many
CSVVGDSGYTF,TGCAGCGTTGTAGGGGATTCTGGCTACACCTTC,TRBV29-1,-,TRBJ1-2,-
CASSLDFGTPFNF,TGTGCCAGCAGTTTAGATTTTGGGACCCCATTTAACTTC,TRBV12-3/TRBV12-4,-,TRBJ2-7,-
CASWVGTRGYTF,TGTGCCAGCTGGGTCGGGACGCGTGGCTACACCTTC,TRBV6-5,-,TRBJ1-2,many
CATSRDRPRGNQPQHF,TGTGCCACCAGCAGAGATCGGCCCAGGGGCAATCAGCCCCAGCATTTT,TRBV15,-,TRBJ1-5,few
CATSRDLGQGAGEAFF,TGTGCCACCAGCAGAGATTTAGGACAGGGGGCAGGTGAAGCTTTCTTT,TRBV15,TRBD1,TRBJ1-1,few
CASSLAAAYGYTF,TGCGCCAGCAGCTTGGCCGCGGCCTATGGCTACACCTTC,TRBV5-1,-,TRBJ1-2,-
CSASRLAGDDGYTF,TGCAGTGCTAGCCGGCTAGCGGGGGACGATGGCTACACCTTC,TRBV20-1,-,TRBJ1-2,-
CSARASLNSPLHF,TGCAGTGCTCGCGCCTCCCTTAATTCACCCCTCCACTTT,TRBV20-1,-,TRBJ1-6,many
CASTFRDSWANVLTF,TGTGCCAGCACCTTCCGGGACTCCTGGGCCAACGTCCTGACTTTC,TRBV2,-,TRBJ2-6,-
CSASGGGRQETQYF,TGCAGTGCTAGCGGGGGAGGGCGGCAAGAGACCCAGTACTTC,TRBV20-1,TRBD2,TRBJ2-5,once
CAIGGTGTGYGYTF,TGTGCCATCGGTGGGACAGGGACGGGCTATGGCTACACCTTC,TRBV10-3,TRBD1,TRBJ1-2,-
CASRQGALGYEKLFF,TGTGCCAGCAGACAGGGGGCGCTGGGGTATGAAAAACTGTTTTTT,TRBV12-3/TRBV12-4,TRBD1,TRBJ1-4,many
CASSSDGQGALNQPQHF,TGTGCCAGCAGTTCCGACGGACAGGGGGCATTGAATCAGCCCCAGCATTTT,TRBV6-6,TRBD1,TRBJ1-5,many
CASSLRHQPQHF,TGTGCCAGCTCACTCAGACATCAGCCCCAGCATTTT,TRBV7-9,-,TRBJ1-5,-
CASTSLGRIHGANVLTF,TGTGCCAGCACCTCCCTCGGACGTATTCACGGGGCCAACGTCCTGACTTTC,TRBV7-9,-,TRBJ2-6,-
CSASRLANTGELFF,TGCAGTGCTAGTCGCCTAGCGAACACCGGGGAGCTGTTTTTT,TRBV20-1,-,TRBJ2-2,many
CASSHTGDSPLHF,TGTGCCAGCAGCCATACAGGGGACTCACCCCTCCACTTT,TRBV7-2,TRBD1,TRBJ1-6,-
CASSIQGGGYTF,TGTGCCAGCAGTATACAGGGAGGAGGCTACACCTTC,TRBV2,-,TRBJ1-2,-
CSVEAGTAYEQYF,TGCAGCGTTGAAGCGGGAACTGCCTACGAGCAGTACTTC,TRBV29-1,-,TRBJ2-7,-
CASNWATSGPQHF,TGTGCCAGCAACTGGGCGACGAGCGGGCCCCAGCATTTT,TRBV2,-,TRBJ1-5,few
CASSLQGNGYEQYF,TGTGCCAGCAGCTTACAGGGGAACGGCTACGAGCAGTACTTC,TRBV7-2,-,TRBJ2-7,-
CASSSPGQGGYTGELFF,TGTGCCAGCAGCTCACCGGGACAGGGCGGCTACACCGGAGAGCTGTTTTTT,TRBV11-2,TRBD1,TRBJ2-2,few
CASQGPTYEQYF,TGTGCCAGCCAAGGGCCAACCTACGAGCAGTACTTC,TRBV2,-,TRBJ2-7,-
CASSPQSATGESEQYF,TGTGCCAGCAGCCCCCAAAGCGCTACCGGGGAGAGCGAGCAGTACTTC,TRBV7-3,-,TRBJ2-7,-
CASSVRQGPYEQYF,TGTGCCAGCAGCGTTCGACAGGGTCCCTACGAGCAGTACTTC,TRBV11-2,TRBD1,TRBJ2-7,many
CASSLDFGTEAFF,TGTGCCAGCAGCTTAGACTTCGGCACTGAAGCTTTCTTT,TRBV7-9,-,TRBJ1-1,-
CASRGRGLGYGYTF,TGTGCCAGCAGAGGCAGGGGCCTGGGCTATGGCTACACCTTC,TRBV2,-,TRBJ1-2,many
CSATGSENTEAFF,TGCAGTGCAACAGGGAGTGAGAACACTGAAGCTTTCTTT,TRBV20-1,-,TRBJ1-1,many
CSASQMAGGNQPQHF,TGCAGTGCTAGCCAGATGGCTGGGGGAAATCAGCCCCAGCATTTT,TRBV20-1,-,TRBJ1-5,many
CASSNRGRYTEAFF,TGTGCCAGTAGTAACAGGGGGCGGTACACTGAAGCTTTCTTT,TRBV7-9,TRBD1,TRBJ1-1,few
CATGGWNTEAFF,TGTGCCACCGGGGGTTGGAACACTGAAGCTTTCTTT,TRBV2,-,TRBJ1-1,-
CASSLAPGRTEAFF,TGCGCCAGCAGCTTGGCCCCGGGACGCACTGAAGCTTTCTTT,TRBV5-1,-,TRBJ1-1,-